These 25 T cell receptor beta chains were sequenced from one sample in a study of T cells in Graves' hyperthyroidism and ophthalmopathy (dated by TCRdb to the late 2010s). Library creation used multiplex PCR. For sequencing, an Illumina HiSeq 2000 was employed. Amplification of TCR beta CDR3 regions was carried out from RNA transcripts. For the first round of RT-PCR on the TCR CDR3, the HTBI primer set was used together with the Qiagen OneStep RT-PCR kit. TCRdb trimmed public reads at Q25 via fastp, called clones via MiXCR and kept in-frame beta chains. Each entry merges the rows of one CDR3 protein and shows their most common DNA and genes. For this sample the table gives approximately 210,000 distinct CDR3 sequences, of which roughly 17% were detected only once. The ten largest clonotypes hold approximately 50% of the sample. The sample taken for sequencing was blood. These TCRs come from a man between 45 and 60 years old with Graves' hyperthyroidism.

This clonotype has a count of ten or more. The rearrangement uses TRBV6-5 and TRBJ2-5; 9 bases map to TRBD2. The V segment lost 0 bases and the J segment 2 bases; nucleotides outside the gene matches: 7. The CDR3 is 17 residues long. Germline V gene lookup returns CDR1 MNHEY and CDR2 SVGAGI. The DNA for the CDR3 is TGTGCCAGCAGTTACTCGGCGGGAGGGCCGAGGCAAGAGACCCAGTACTTC. Its protein is CASSYSAGGPRQETQYF.

In this sample, this clonotype turned up many times. The chain joins TRBV24-1 to TRBJ2-2; tentatively, D is TRBD2 (5 bases). The CDR3 extends over 15 amino acids. Germline V gene data show CDR1 as KGHDR and CDR2 as SFDVKD. The ends were cut back, 0 bases at V and 5 bases at J, with 9 bases in the middle. The CDR3 region is CATSDLLRGTGELFF. The DNA of the CDR3 is TGTGCCACCAGTGATTTGCTTCGAGGGACCGGGGAGCTGTTTTTT.

J is TRBJ2-4 and V is TRBV20-1, with D hard to call. This CDR3 spans 12 amino acids. The germline CDR1 and CDR2 sequences are DFQATT and SNEGSKA (reference sequence). With 5 bases removed from V and 5 bases from J, the gap between germline ends came to 10 bases. The CDR3 DNA reads as TGCAGTGCTTATAAATCAGAAAACATTCAGTACTTC. Residues: CSAYKSENIQYF.

This clonotype has just a few counts. The rearrangement uses TRBV7-3 and TRBJ2-5, with D perhaps matching TRBD2 (5 bases). CDR1 is SGHTA and CDR2 is FQGTGA in the germline V gene. The CDR3 contains 15 residues. V was shortened by 5 bases and J by 2 bases, with 15 bases between the two germline ends. The CDR3 is CASSVQPGTQETQYF. In nucleotides, the CDR3 is TGTGCCAGCAGCGTCCAACCGGGAACACAAGAGACCCAGTACTTC.

This clonotype was seen a few times. The rearrangement links TRBV6-1 to TRBJ2-7; 8 nucleotides agree with TRBD1. This CDR3 is 11 amino acids long. CDR1 is MNHNS and CDR2 is SASEGT in the germline V gene. V gave up 7 bases and J gave up 7 bases; unmatched junction bases: 3. CDR3 coding DNA: TGTGCCAGCACAGGGGGCAGGGAGCAGTACTTC. Translation: CASTGGREQYF.

This clonotype has at least ten counts. The rearrangement uses TRBV3-1 and TRBJ1-6; TRBD1 might be the D (6 bases). Germline loops: CDR1 LGHDT, CDR2 YNNKEL (reference sequence). This CDR3 contains 15 residues. The ends were cut back, 1 base at V and 8 bases at J, with 12 bases in the middle. CDR3 sequence reads: CASSQGPDSYSPLHF. DNA of the CDR3: TGTGCCAGCAGCCAAGGCCCGGACAGTTATTCACCCCTCCACTTT.

This clonotype was seen many times. The chain carries TRBV7-8 and TRBJ2-7; no reliable D call. V was trimmed by 7 bases and J by 1 base, leaving 14 bases between them. From germline, CDR1 is SGHVS and CDR2 FQNEAQ. The CDR3 has 14 amino acids. The CDR3 DNA is TGTGCCAGCAACCTAGGACGGGCTTCCTACGAGCAGTACTTC. Translating it yields CASNLGRASYEQYF.

This clonotype was counted ten times or more. J is TRBJ2-1 and V is TRBV27; TRBD1 matches 7 bases. This CDR3 spans 14 amino acids. From germline, CDR1 is MNHEY and CDR2 SMNVEV (reference sequence). The junction had 5 bases not matched to a gene; V was cut back by 7 bases and J by 2 bases. CDR3 protein: CASTSQGTYNEQFF. Here the CDR3 DNA reads TGTGCCAGCACCTCACAGGGGACCTACAATGAGCAGTTCTTC.

Many counts were recorded for this clonotype. Written as DNA, the CDR3 is TGTGCCAGCTCACCACCGGCTAGCCGCGATGAGCAGTTCTTC. Translation: CASSPPASRDEQFF. This chain joins TRBV18 and TRBJ2-1; D possibly corresponds to TRBD2 (5 bases). The CDR3 runs 14 residues. Trimming pared 0 bases from V and 8 bases from J, leaving 11 bases between. Germline-derived CDR1 and CDR2 are KGHSH and LQKENI.

This clonotype was counted many times. This chain connects TRBV7-3 to TRBJ2-7; 8 bases map to TRBD2. The CDR3 is 14 amino acids. Germline-derived CDR1 and CDR2 are SGHTA and FQGTGA. The ends lost 5 bases at V and 3 bases at J; junction bases unmatched: 6. The CDR3 nucleotides read TGTGCCAGCAGCCCTGGAGCGGGAGACTACGAGCAGTACTTC. Translation: CASSPGAGDYEQYF.

The V and J genes are TRBV6-4 and TRBJ2-1; D possibly matches TRBD1 or TRBD2 (5 bases each). CDR3 length: 13 amino acids. Germline V gene lookup returns CDR1 MRHNA and CDR2 SNTAGT. V was trimmed by 0 bases and J by 10 bases, leaving 10 bases between them. The CDR3 sequence is CASSDSGVGEQFF. CDR3 sequence (DNA): TGTGCCAGCAGTGACTCGGGGGTCGGGGAGCAGTTCTTC.

This clonotype was detected many times. The chain employs TRBV20-1 and TRBJ2-7; 11 bases align to TRBD2. Germline V gene lookup returns CDR1 DFQATT and CDR2 SNEGSKA (reference sequence). The ends lost 3 bases at V and 0 bases at J; junction bases unmatched: 4. The CDR3 runs to 15 residues. Here the CDR3 DNA reads TGCAGTGCTAGGCCGACTAGCGGGGTCTCCTACGAGCAGTACTTC. Its protein product is CSARPTSGVSYEQYF.

This chain uses TRBV9 with TRBJ2-3, with 7 bases aligning to TRBD2. Germline V gene data show CDR1 as SGDLS and CDR2 as YYNGEE. Trimming took 0 bases from V and 0 from J; bases not matched to a gene: 4. There are 16 residues in the CDR3. Here the CDR3 reads CASSVAGSGSTDTQYF. CDR3 bases: TGTGCCAGCAGCGTAGCCGGTAGCGGGAGCACAGATACGCAGTATTTT.

This clonotype was observed many times. The chain carries TRBV30 and TRBJ1-5; D call uncertain. Trimming removed 2 bases from V and 11 bases from J, with 16 bases in between. Germline V gene data show CDR1 as GTSNPN and CDR2 as SVGIG (reference sequence). This CDR3 is 13 amino acids long. CDR3 DNA: TGTGCCTGGAGTACCGGACTGTCTGGGGCCCAGCATTTT. Its protein is CAWSTGLSGAQHF.

This clonotype was picked up many times. CDR3 DNA: TGCGCCAGCAGCTGGGGCCCCGGGAATAGCCGTGGCTACACCTTC. Residues: CASSWGPGNSRGYTF. The chain is built from TRBV5-1 and TRBJ1-2, with a possible D match to TRBD1 (5 bases). The CDR3 length is 15 residues. The germline gives CDR1 SGHRS, CDR2 YFSETQ. Trimming left V 3 bases short and J 7 bases short, with 19 bases between.

This clonotype was seen repeatedly, ten times or more. The CDR3 here is CASSLSTGGAGGYTF. CDR3 DNA sequence: TGTGCCAGCAGCCTCAGTACAGGGGGCGCAGGTGGCTACACCTTC. The V gene is TRBV7-8, the J gene TRBJ1-2; TRBD1 aligns across 9 bases. J was trimmed by 7 bases and V by 5 bases; bases with no gene match: 11. This CDR3 has 15 residues. Germline assignment: CDR1 SGHVS and CDR2 FQNEAQ.

This clonotype was observed a few times. The chain couples TRBV12-3 or TRBV12-4 to TRBJ2-3; perhaps TRBD2 as D (7 bases). This CDR3 comprises 14 residues. Trimming left V 3 bases short and J 4 bases short, with 11 bases between. The CDR3 protein is CASSLGEGADTQYF. The CDR3 coding sequence is TGTGCCAGCAGTTTGGGGGAGGGGGCAGATACGCAGTATTTT.

The chain has TRBV5-1 and TRBJ2-2, with 10 bases matching TRBD1. The trim removed 7 bases at V and 0 bases at J, leaving 3 bases unmatched. CDR1 and CDR2 (germline): SGHRS, YFSETQ. The CDR3 has 15 amino acids. CDR3 DNA sequence: TGCGCCAGCGGGACAGGGGAAACGAACACCGGGGAGCTGTTTTTT. Protein product: CASGTGETNTGELFF.

The table lists this clonotype with many counts. This chain uses TRBV7-3 with TRBJ2-1, with 12 nucleotides matching TRBD2. V lost 5 bases to trimming and J lost 2 bases; unmatched junction nucleotides: 4. CDR1 and CDR2 (germline): SGHTA, FQGTGA. The CDR3 loop spans 16 amino acids. The DNA for the CDR3 is TGTGCCAGCAGCCTAAGGACTAGCGGGACCTACAATGAGCAGTTCTTC. Residues: CASSLRTSGTYNEQFF.

Only a few counts were recorded for this clonotype. This chain joins TRBV19 and TRBJ1-2, with 10 positions matching TRBD1. This CDR3 is 14 amino acids long. V lost 4 bases to trimming and J lost 7 bases; unmatched junction nucleotides: 6. Germline V lookup: CDR1 LNHDA, CDR2 SQIVND (reference sequence). CDR3 in amino acids: CASSTRDRGRGYTF. Here the CDR3 DNA reads TGTGCCAGTAGTACGCGGGACAGGGGACGTGGCTACACCTTC.

This chain joins TRBV5-1 and TRBJ2-3; D gene unclear. Per the germline V gene, CDR1 is SGHRS and CDR2 is YFSETQ. The CDR3 sequence is 15 residues long. V dropped 3 bases and J dropped 1 base, with 12 bases sitting between them. The CDR3 loop is CASSSGPKGTDTQYF. In nucleotides, the CDR3 is TGCGCCAGCAGCTCTGGCCCTAAGGGCACAGATACGCAGTATTTT. Variable domain in full (rest from reference TRBV5-1 and TRBJ2-3): KAGVTQTPRYLIKTRGQQVTLSCSPISGHRSVSWYQQTPGQGLQFLFEYFSETQRNKGNFPGRFSGRQFSNSRSEMNVSTLELGDSALYLCASSSGPKGTDTQYFGPGTRLTVL.

The CDR3 sequence: CASSFSAGVSTDTQYF. The CDR3 nucleotides are TGTGCCAGCAGCTTTAGTGCGGGAGTAAGCACAGATACGCAGTATTTT. The chain links TRBV7-9 to TRBJ2-3; 7 bases are shared with TRBD2. CDR3 size: 16 residues. The junction had 6 bases not matched to a gene; V was cut back by 3 bases and J by 0 bases. Looked up from germline, CDR1 is SEHNR and CDR2 is FQNEAQ (reference sequence).

This clonotype came up many times. The chain recombines TRBV6-1 with TRBJ2-3, with a possible D match to TRBD2 (5 bases). The CDR3 is made up of 14 amino acids. Per the germline V gene, CDR1 is MNHNS and CDR2 is SASEGT. Trimming pared 6 bases from V and 3 bases from J, leaving 13 bases between. The DNA for the CDR3 is TGTGCCAGCAGGGGGTGGACGGGGACAGATACGCAGTATTTT. Translating it yields CASRGWTGTDTQYF.

There are a few counts of this clonotype. The genes are TRBV6-5 and TRBJ1-2, with 8 bases aligning to TRBD1. This CDR3 spans 14 amino acids. V dropped 0 bases and J dropped 3; count of bases not matched to a gene: 0. The germline V gene encodes CDR1 MNHEY and CDR2 SVGAGI. CDR3 region: CASSYSGQDYGYTF. For the CDR3, the DNA is TGTGCCAGCAGTTACTCGGGACAGGACTATGGCTACACCTTC.

This clonotype was observed many times. The V call is TRBV3-1, the J call TRBJ1-5; D perhaps matches TRBD1 (5 bases). This CDR3 is 14 amino acids long. Trimming stripped 0 bases from V and 5 bases from J, with 8 bases between. Germline V gene data show CDR1 as LGHDT and CDR2 as YNNKEL (reference sequence). The chain's CDR3 is CASSQDGGYQPQHF. CDR3 nucleotides: TGTGCCAGCAGCCAAGATGGGGGGTATCAGCCCCAGCATTTT.